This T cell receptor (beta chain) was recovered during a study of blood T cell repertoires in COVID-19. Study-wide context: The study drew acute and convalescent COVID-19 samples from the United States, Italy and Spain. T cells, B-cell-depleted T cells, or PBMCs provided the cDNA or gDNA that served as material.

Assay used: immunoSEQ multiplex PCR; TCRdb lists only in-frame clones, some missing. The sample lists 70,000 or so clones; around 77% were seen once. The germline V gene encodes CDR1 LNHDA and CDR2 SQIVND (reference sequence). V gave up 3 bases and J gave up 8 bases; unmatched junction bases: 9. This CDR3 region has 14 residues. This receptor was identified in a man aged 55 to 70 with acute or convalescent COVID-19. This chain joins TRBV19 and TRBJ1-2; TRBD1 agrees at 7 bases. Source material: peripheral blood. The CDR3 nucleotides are TGTGCCAGTAGTATTCTAACAGGGGTAAAGGGCTACACCTTC. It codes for CASSILTGVKGYTF.